The clone carrying this T cell receptor (beta chain) has a count of ten or more. Germline values: CDR1 SQVTM, CDR2 ANQGSEA. V dropped 4 bases and J dropped 2 bases, with 12 bases sitting between them. The CDR3 covers 13 residues. The data derive from a study of T-cell reconstitution after alpha-beta-depleted transplantation in children. Molecular barcoding with unique molecular identifiers was used for the TCRbeta library. From the PCR reads, TCRdb called clonotypes with MiXCR, one entry per CDR3 protein. The sample includes around 180,000 distinct CDR3 sequences, 11% seen only once; the top ten take roughly 13%.

The sequences come from PBMCs, collected before TCRalphabeta/CD19-depleted stem cell transplant. This TCR derives from a boy between 2 and 10 years old with acute myeloid leukemia, due to receive a stem cell transplant. V is TRBV29-1 and J is TRBJ2-7, with D maybe TRBD2 (5 bases). The CDR3, as DNA: TGCAGCGTTGGGGTAGCGAACACCTACGAGCAGTACTTC. Translation gives CSVGVANTYEQYF.